Listed here is a single T cell receptor (beta chain). The limits of the CDR3 on the DNA are not certain, so only TCRdb's listed CDR3 is given. This record belongs to a study of blood T cells in healthy people across ages. Healthy Russian Caucasian donors spanned ages about 6 to 100 years. Looked up from germline, CDR1 is MNHEY and CDR2 is SMNVEV (reference sequence). The CDR3 extends over 18 residues, inclusive of both ends. The authors ran a second PCR of roughly 6 to 12 cycles using a sample-barcoded 5' primer and a J-beta primer mix. Samples each returned at least 2.5 million CDR3-containing paired-end reads. Each CDR3 protein is one row after TCRdb ran MiXCR on the 5' RACE reads. The sample includes 550,000 to 800,000 distinct CDR3 sequences, about 30% of them seen just once.

The chain uses TRBV27 and TRBJ2-7; the table's D call TRBD1 went unverified against the DNA. The sequence was collected from a woman at least 80 years old in good health. Sequenced input: blood. The CDR3 sequence: CASSLDRVYEQYFGPGYF.